This T cell receptor (beta chain) was recovered during a study of blood T cell repertoires in COVID-19. Study-level information: Samples representing acute and convalescent COVID-19 were sourced from the United States, Italy and Spain. PBMCs, B-cell-depleted T cells, or T cells were the source of the cDNA or gDNA that made up the material.

With V trimmed by 4 bases and J by 4 bases, 7 bases remained unmatched. CDR1 is LGHDT and CDR2 is YNNKEL in the germline V gene (reference sequence). The length of the CDR3 is 16 residues. Authors' data handling: Amplification from reference gene primers served as the basis for estimated nucleated cell counts. This table comes from immunoSEQ multiplex PCR, and its TCRdb copy is limited to in-frame clones, with some not included. The V and J calls and clone size are taken from that table; D and trimming were inferred from the DNA. The sample lists fewer than 250,000 clones; around 87% were seen once. Material: peripheral blood. The rearrangement joins TRBV3-1 (or the pseudogene TRBV3-2) to TRBJ2-4; 10 bases fit TRBD1. The TCR comes from a man aged 55 to 70 with acute or convalescent COVID-19. In nucleotides, the CDR3 is TGTGCCAGCAGCCCCCCGAGGGACAGGGGTAAAAACATTCAGTACTTC. It encodes CASSPPRDRGKNIQYF.